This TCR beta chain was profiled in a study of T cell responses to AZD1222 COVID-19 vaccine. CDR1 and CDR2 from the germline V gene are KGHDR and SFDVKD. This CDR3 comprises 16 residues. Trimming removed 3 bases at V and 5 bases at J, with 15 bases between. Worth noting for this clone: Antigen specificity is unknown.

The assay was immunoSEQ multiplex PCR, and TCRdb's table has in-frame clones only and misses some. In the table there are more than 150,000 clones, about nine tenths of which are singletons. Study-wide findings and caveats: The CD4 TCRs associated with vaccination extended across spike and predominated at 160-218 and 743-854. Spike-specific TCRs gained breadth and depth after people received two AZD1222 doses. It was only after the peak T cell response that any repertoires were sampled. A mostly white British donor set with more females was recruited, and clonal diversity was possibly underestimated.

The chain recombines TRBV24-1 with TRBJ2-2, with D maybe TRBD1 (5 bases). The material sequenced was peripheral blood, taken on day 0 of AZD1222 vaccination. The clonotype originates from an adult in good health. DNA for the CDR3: TGTGCCACCAGTGATAGGGGTCTCTTGGGTACCGGGGAGCTGTTTTTT. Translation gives CATSDRGLLGTGELFF.